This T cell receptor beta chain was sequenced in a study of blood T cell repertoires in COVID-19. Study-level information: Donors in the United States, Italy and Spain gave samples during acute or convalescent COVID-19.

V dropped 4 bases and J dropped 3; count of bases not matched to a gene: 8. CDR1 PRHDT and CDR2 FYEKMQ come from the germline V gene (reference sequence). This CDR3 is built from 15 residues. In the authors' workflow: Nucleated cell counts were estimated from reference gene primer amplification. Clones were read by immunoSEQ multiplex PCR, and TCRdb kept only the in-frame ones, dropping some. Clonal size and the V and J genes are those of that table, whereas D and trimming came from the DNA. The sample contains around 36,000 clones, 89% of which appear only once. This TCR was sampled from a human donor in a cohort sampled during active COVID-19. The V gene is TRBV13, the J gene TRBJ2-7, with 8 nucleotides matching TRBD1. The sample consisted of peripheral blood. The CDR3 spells CASSSSGQDLYEQYF. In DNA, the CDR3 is TGTGCCAGCAGCTCCTCGGGACAGGATCTCTACGAGCAGTACTTC.